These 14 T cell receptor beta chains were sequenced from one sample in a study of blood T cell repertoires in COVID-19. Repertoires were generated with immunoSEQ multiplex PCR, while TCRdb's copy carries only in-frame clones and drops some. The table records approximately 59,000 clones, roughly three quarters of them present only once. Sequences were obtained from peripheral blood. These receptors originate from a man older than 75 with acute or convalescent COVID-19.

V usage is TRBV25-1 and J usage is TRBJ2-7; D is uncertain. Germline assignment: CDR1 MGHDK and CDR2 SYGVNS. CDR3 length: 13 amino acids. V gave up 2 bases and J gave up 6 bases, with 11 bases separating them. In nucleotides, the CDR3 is TGTGCCAGCAGTGAACCCCAGTCGTTCGAGCAGTACTTC. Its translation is CASSEPQSFEQYF.

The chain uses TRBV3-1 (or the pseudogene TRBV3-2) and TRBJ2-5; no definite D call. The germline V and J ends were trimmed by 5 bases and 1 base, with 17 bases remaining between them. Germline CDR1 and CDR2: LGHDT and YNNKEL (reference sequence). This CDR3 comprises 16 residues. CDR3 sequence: CASSASARRSQETQYF. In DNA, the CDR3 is TGTGCCAGCAGCGCCTCGGCCCGCAGGTCCCAAGAGACCCAGTACTTC.

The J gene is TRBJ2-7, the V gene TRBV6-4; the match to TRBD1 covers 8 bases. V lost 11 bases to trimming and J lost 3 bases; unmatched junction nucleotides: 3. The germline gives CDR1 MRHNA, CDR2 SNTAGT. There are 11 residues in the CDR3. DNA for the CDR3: TGTGCCCGGACAGGGATCTACGAGCAGTACTTC. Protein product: CARTGIYEQYF.

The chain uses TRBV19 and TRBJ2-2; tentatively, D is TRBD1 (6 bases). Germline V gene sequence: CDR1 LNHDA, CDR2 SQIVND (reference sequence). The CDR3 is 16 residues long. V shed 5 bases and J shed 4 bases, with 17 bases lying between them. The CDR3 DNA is TGTGCCAGTAGTTCCGTATGGGGGCAAGGCACCGGGGAGCTGTTTTTT. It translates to CASSSVWGQGTGELFF.

CDR3 amino acids: CASRIGTSGRYEQYF. Written as DNA, the CDR3 is TGTGCCAGTAGAATCGGGACTAGCGGGAGATACGAGCAGTACTTC. V is TRBV19 and J is TRBJ2-7, with 14 bases aligning to TRBD2. The ends lost 6 bases at V and 4 bases at J; junction bases unmatched: 5. This CDR3 has 15 residues. Germline CDR1 reads LNHDA; CDR2 reads SQIVND (reference sequence). Supplemented by reference TRBV19 and TRBJ2-7, the full variable domain reads DGGITQSPKYLFRKEGQNVTLSCEQNLNHDAMYWYRQDPGQGLRLIYYSQIVNDFQKGDIAEGYSVSREKKESFPLTVTSAQKNPTAFYLCASRIGTSGRYEQYFGPGTRLTVT.

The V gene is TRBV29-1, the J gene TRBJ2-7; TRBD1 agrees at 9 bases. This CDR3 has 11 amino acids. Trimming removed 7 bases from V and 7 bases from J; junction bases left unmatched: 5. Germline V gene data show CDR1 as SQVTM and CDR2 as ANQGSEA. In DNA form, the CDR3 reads TGCAGCGGACAGACAGGGGGTGAGCAGTACTTC. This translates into CSGQTGGEQYF.

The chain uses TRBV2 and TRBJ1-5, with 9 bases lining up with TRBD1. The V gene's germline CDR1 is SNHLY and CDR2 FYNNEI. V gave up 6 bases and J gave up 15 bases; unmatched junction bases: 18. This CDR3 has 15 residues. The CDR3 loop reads CASSDPGQGVIVWHF. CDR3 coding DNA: TGTGCCAGCAGCGATCCGGGACAGGGCGTAATAGTATGGCATTTT. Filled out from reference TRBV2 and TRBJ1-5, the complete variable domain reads EPEVTQTPSHQVTQMGQEVILRCVPISNHLYFYWYRQILGQKVEFLVSFYNNEISEKSEIFDDQFSVERPDGSNFTLKIRSTKLEDSAMYFCASSDPGQGVIVWHFGDGTRLSIL.

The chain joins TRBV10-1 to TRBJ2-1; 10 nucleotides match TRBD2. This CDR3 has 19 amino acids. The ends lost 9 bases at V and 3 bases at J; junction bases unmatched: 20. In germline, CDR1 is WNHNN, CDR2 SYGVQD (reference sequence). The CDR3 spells CARLEWGASGSLFYNEQFF. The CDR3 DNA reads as TGCGCCAGACTTGAATGGGGGGCTAGCGGGAGTCTATTCTACAATGAGCAGTTCTTC.

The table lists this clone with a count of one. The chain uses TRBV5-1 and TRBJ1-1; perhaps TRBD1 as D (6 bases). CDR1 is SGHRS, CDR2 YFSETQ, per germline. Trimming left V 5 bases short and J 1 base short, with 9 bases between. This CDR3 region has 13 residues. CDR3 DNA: TGCGCCAGCAGAAAAGGGGGGAACACTGAAGCTTTCTTT. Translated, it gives CASRKGGNTEAFF.

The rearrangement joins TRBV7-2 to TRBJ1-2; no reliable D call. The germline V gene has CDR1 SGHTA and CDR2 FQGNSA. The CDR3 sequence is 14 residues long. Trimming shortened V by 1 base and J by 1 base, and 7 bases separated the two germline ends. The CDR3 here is CASSLGHINYGYTF. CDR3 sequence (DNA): TGTGCCAGCAGCTTAGGGCATATTAACTATGGCTACACCTTC.

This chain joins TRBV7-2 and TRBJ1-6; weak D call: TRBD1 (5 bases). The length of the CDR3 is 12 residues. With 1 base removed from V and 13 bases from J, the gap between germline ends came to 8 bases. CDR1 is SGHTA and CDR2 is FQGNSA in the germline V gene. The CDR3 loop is CASSLDRNPLHF. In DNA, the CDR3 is TGTGCCAGCAGCTTAGACAGGAATCCCCTCCACTTT.

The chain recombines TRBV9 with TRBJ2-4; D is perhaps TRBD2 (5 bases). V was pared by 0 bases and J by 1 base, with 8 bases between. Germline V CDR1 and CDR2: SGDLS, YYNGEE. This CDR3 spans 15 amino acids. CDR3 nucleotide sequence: TGTGCCAGCAGCGTAGTAGCGTGGGCCAAAAACATTCAGTACTTC. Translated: CASSVVAWAKNIQYF.

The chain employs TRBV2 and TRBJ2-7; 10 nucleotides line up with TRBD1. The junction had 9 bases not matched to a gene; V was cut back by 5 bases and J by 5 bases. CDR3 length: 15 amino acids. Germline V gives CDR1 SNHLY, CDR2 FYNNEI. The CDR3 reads CASSKGTGVVNEQYF. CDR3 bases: TGTGCCAGCAGTAAAGGGACAGGGGTGGTTAACGAGCAGTACTTC.

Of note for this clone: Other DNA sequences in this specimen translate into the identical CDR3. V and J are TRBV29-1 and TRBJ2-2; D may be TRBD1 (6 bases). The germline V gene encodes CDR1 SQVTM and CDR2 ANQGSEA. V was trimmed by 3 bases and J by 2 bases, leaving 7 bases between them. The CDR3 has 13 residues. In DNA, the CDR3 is TGCAGCGTTGACAGGGGCAACACCGGGGAGCTGTTTTTT. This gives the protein CSVDRGNTGELFF.